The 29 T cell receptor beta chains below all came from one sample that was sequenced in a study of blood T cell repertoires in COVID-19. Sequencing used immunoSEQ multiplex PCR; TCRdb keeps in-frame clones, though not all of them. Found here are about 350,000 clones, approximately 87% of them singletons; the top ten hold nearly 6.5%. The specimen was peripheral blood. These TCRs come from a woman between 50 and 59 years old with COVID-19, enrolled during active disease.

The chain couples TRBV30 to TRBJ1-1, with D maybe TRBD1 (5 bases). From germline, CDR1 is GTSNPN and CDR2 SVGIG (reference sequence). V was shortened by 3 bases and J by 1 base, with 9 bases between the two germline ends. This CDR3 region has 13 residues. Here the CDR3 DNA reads TGTGCCTGGAGCATGGGGCAGAACACTGAAGCTTTCTTT. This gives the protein CAWSMGQNTEAFF.

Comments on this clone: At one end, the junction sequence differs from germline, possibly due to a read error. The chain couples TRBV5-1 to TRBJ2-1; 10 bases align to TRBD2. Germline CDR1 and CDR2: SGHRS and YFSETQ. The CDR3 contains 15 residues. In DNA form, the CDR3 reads TGCGCCAGCCGCTTAGCTAGCGGGAGTTCTAGTGAGCAGTTCTTC. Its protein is CASRLASGSSSEQFF.

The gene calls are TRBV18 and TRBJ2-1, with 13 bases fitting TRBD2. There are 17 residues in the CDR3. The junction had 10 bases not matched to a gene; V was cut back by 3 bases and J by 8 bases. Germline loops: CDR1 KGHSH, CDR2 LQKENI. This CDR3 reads CASSPKAGLAGVDEQFF. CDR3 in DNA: TGTGCCAGCTCACCTAAAGCTGGACTAGCGGGAGTCGATGAGCAGTTCTTC.

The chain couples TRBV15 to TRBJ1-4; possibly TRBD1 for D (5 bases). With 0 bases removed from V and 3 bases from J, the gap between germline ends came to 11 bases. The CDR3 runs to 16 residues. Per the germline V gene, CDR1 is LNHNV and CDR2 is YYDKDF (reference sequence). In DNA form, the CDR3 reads TGTGCCACCAGCAGAGATGGTTGGGGCTCTAATGAAAAACTGTTTTTT. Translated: CATSRDGWGSNEKLFF.

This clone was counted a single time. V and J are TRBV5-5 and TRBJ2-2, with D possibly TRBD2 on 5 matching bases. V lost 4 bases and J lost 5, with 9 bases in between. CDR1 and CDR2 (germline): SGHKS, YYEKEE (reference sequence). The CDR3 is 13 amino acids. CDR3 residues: CASSPRETGELFF. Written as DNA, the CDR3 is TGTGCCAGCAGCCCAAGGGAGACCGGGGAGCTGTTTTTT. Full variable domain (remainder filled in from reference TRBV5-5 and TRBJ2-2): DAGVTQSPTHLIKTRGQQVTLRCSPISGHKSVSWYQQVLGQGPQFIFQYYEKEERGRGNFPDRFSARQFPNYSSELNVNALLLGDSALYLCASSPRETGELFFGEGSRLTVL.

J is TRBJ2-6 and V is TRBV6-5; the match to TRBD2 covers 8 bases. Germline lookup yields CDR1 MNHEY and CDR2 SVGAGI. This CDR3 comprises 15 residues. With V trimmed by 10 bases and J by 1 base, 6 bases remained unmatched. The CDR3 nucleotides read TGTGCCACTGGGACTAGTGCTTCTGGGGCCAACGTCCTGACTTTC. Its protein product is CATGTSASGANVLTF.

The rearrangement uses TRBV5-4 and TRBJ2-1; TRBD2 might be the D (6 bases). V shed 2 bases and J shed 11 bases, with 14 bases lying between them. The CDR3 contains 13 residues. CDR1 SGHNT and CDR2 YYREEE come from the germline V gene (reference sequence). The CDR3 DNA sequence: TGTGCCAGCAGCTTTGGGACTGGTAATCAGCAGTTCTTC. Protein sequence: CASSFGTGNQQFF.

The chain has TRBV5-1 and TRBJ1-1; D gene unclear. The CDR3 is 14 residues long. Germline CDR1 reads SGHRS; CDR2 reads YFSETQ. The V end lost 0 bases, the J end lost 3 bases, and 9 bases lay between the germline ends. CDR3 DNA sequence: TGCGCCAGCAGCTTGGGGGAGTCGTACACTGAAGCTTTCTTT. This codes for CASSLGESYTEAFF.

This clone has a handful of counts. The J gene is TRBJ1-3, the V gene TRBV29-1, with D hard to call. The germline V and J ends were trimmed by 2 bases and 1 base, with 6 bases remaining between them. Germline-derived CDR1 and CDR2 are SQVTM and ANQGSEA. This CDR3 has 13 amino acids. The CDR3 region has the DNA TGCAGCGTTGAATACGGGTCTGGAAACACCATATATTTT. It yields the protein CSVEYGSGNTIYF.

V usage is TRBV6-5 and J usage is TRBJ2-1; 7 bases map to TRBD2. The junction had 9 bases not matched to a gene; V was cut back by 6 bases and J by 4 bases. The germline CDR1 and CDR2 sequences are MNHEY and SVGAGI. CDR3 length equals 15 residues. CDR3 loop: CASSHRLARYNEQFF. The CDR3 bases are TGTGCCAGCAGCCACCGACTAGCCCGGTACAATGAGCAGTTCTTC.

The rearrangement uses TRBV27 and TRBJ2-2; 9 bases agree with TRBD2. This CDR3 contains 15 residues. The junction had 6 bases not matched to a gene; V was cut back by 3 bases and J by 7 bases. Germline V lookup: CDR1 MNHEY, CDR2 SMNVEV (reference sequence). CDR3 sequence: CASSFASGNHGELFF. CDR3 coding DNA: TGTGCCAGCAGTTTTGCTAGCGGGAATCACGGGGAGCTGTTTTTT.

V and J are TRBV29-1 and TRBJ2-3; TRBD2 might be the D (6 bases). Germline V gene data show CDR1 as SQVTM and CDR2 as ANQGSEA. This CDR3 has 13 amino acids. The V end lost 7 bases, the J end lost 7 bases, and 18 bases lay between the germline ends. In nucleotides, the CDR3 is TGCAGCGCGAGGACAAGGGAGGTGAATACGCAGTATTTT. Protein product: CSARTREVNTQYF.

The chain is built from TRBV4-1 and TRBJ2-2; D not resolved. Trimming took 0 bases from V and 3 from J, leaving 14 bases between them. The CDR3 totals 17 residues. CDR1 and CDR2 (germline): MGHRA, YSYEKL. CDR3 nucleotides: TGCGCCAGCAGCCAAGAGTGGGCCAGTCGTTACACCGGGGAGCTGTTTTTT. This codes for CASSQEWASRYTGELFF.

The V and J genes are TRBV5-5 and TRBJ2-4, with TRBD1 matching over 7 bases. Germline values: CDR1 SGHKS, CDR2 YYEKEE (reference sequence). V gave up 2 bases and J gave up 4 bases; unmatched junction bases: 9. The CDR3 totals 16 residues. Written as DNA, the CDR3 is TGTGCCAGCAGCTTCGCCCTCCCGGGACAGAAAAACATTCAGTACTTC. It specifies CASSFALPGQKNIQYF.

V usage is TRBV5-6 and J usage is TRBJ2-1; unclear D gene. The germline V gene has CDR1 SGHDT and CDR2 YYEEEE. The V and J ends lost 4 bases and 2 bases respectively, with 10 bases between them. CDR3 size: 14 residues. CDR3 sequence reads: CASSPTQAYNEQFF. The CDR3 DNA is TGTGCCAGCAGCCCTACCCAGGCCTACAATGAGCAGTTCTTC.

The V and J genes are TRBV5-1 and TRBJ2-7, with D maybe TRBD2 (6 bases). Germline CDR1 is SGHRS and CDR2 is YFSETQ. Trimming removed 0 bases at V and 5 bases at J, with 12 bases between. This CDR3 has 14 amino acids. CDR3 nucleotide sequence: TGCGCCAGCAGCTTGGGGGGTAGCGGTAACGAGCAGTACTTC. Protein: CASSLGGSGNEQYF.

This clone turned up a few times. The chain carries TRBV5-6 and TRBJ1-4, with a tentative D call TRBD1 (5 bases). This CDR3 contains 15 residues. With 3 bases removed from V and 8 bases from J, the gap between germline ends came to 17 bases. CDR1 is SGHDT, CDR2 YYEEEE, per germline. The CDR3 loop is CASSSRQYRREKLFF. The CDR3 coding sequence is TGTGCCAGCAGCTCACGACAGTATAGGAGAGAAAAACTGTTTTTT.

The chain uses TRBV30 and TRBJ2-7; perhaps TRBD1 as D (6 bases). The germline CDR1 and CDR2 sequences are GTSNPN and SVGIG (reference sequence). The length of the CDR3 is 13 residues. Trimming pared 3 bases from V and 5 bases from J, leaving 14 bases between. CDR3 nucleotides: TGTGCCTGGAGAGGGGGACACGACCACGAGCAGTACTTC. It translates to CAWRGGHDHEQYF.

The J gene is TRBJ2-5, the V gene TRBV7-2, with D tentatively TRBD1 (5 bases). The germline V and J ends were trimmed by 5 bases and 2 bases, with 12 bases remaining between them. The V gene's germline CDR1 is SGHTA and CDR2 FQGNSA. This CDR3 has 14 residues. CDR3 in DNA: TGTGCCAGCAGCCCTCGACAGATTCAAGAGACCCAGTACTTC. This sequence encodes CASSPRQIQETQYF.

The CDR3 is CASSSIQFGGYTF. DNA of the CDR3: TGTGCCAGCAGCTCGATCCAATTCGGTGGCTACACCTTC. The rearrangement joins TRBV5-4 to TRBJ1-2, with D unclear. Looked up from germline, CDR1 is SGHNT and CDR2 is YYREEE (reference sequence). This CDR3 comprises 13 residues. The V and J ends lost 3 bases and 7 bases respectively, with 13 bases between them.

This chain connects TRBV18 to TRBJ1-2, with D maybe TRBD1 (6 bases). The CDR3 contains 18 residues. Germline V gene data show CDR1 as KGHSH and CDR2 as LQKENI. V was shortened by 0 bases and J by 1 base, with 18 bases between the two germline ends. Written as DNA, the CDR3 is TGTGCCAGCTCACCACCGGTGGGGACACACCTCAATAACTATGGCTACACCTTC. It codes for CASSPPVGTHLNNYGYTF.

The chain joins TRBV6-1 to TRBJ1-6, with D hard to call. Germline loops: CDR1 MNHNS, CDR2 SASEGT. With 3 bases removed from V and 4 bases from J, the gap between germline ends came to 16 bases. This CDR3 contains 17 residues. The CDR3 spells CASSDRGKRLYNSPLHF. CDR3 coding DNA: TGTGCCAGCAGTGACCGGGGAAAGCGACTTTATAATTCACCCCTCCACTTT.

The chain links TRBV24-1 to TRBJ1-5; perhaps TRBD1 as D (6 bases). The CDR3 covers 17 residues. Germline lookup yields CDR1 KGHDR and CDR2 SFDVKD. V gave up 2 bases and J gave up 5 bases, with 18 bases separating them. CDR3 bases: TGTGCCACCAGTGATTCATCATTGGGGGCCACCCATCAGCCCCAGCATTTT. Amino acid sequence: CATSDSSLGATHQPQHF.

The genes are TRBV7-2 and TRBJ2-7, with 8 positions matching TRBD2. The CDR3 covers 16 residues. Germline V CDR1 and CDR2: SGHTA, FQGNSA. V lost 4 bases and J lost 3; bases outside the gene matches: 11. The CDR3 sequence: CASSSLWTSRNYEQYF. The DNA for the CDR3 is TGTGCCAGCAGCTCCCTTTGGACTAGCAGAAACTACGAGCAGTACTTC.

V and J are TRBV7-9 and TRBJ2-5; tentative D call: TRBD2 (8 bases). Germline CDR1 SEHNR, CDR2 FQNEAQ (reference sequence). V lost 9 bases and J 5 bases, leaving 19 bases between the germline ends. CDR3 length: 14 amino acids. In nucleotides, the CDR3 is TGTGCCAGTGGACAGGAGGTAGCGGGGGAGACCCAGTACTTC. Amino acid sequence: CASGQEVAGETQYF.

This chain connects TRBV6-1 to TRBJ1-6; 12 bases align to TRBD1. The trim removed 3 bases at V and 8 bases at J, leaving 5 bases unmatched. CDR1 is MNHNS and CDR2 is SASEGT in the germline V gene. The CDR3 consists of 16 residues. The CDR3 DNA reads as TGTGCCAGCAGTGACGAGGGACAGGGGGCTTATTCACCCCTCCACTTT. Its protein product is CASSDEGQGAYSPLHF.

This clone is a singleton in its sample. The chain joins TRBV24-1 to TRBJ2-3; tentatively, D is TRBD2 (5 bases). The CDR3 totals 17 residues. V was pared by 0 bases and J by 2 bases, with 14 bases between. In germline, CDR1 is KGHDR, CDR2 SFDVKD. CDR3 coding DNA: TGTGCCACCAGTGATTTGCAGGCTAGCTGGGCCACAGATACGCAGTATTTT. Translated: CATSDLQASWATDTQYF.

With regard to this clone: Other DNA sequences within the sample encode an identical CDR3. The CDR3: CASRQGARGYTF. The CDR3 coding sequence is TGTGCCAGCAGACAGGGGGCGCGTGGCTACACCTTC. The chain combines TRBV19 with TRBJ1-2; 10 bases are a match to TRBD1. V trimming: 9 bases; J trimming: 7 bases; junction bases outside the gene matches: 5. The CDR3 extends over 12 amino acids. Germline CDR1 and CDR2: LNHDA and SQIVND (reference sequence).

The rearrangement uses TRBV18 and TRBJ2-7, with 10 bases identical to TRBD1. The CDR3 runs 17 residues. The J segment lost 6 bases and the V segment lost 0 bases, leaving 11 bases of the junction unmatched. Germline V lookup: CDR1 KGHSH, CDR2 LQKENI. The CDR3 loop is CASSPPIGTGVFGEQYF. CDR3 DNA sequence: TGTGCCAGCTCACCACCCATTGGGACAGGGGTTTTCGGCGAGCAGTACTTC. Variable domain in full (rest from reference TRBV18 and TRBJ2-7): NAGVMQNPRHLVRRRGQEARLRCSPMKGHSHVYWYRQLPEEGLKFMVYLQKENIIDESGMPKERFSAEFPKEGPSILRIQQVVRGDSAAYFCASSPPIGTGVFGEQYFGPGTRLTVT.